This is a list of T cell receptor beta chains from one sample in a study of beta chain features in type 1 diabetes. Some clones are missing from TCRdb's copy, which holds only in-frame ones; the method was immunoSEQ multiplex PCR. The table records approximately 170,000 clones, approximately 8.4% of them present only once. The sequenced sample was central memory CD4+ T cells from blood. These receptors all come from a man younger than 30 with type 1 diabetes. Each CDR3 is given without its conserved first and last residue. Clone size appears in some rows only: once, few, many, or a class for an expanded clone.

j_call	v_call	clone_size	cdr3_aa
TRBJ2-7	TRBV2	few	ASSLIRAEQY
TRBJ2-7	TRBV30	few	ALVIRFYEQY
TRBJ1-4	TRBV9	few	ASSVSATDEKLF
TRBJ1-2	TRBV27	NA	ASTSGGRGRGGYT
TRBJ2-7	TRBV7-2	few	ASSLKGGRSYEQY
TRBJ2-1	TRBV9	NA	ASSVDSRDSYNEQF
TRBJ2-6	TRBV7-2	NA	ASSAPPGQFSGANVLT
TRBJ2-5	TRBV30	few	AWSAGLAGQETQY
TRBJ1-1	TRBV15	few	ATSRDRLNEAF
TRBJ2-6	TRBV30	NA	AWCRGSGANVLT
TRBJ1-1	TRBV11-2	few	ASSSTGYGEMNTEAF
TRBJ1-4	TRBV5-1	few	ASSSGTGNEKLF
TRBJ2-7	TRBV10-3	NA	AIRSGQGISYEQY
TRBJ2-1	TRBV28	NA	ASSSTSGRLSEQF
TRBJ1-1	TRBV6-5	few	ASAQGGENTEAF
TRBJ2-7	TRBV29-1	few	SVEVTGYEQY
TRBJ2-5	TRBV11-2	few	ASGDRGRQETQY
TRBJ2-7	TRBV7-9	NA	ASSPLAGGTYEQY
TRBJ1-6	TRBV9	NA	ASSGGQGTSPLH
TRBJ2-7	TRBV7-2	few	ASSSTSGRGYEQY
TRBJ2-7	TRBV5-4	NA	ASSRTTAYEQY
TRBJ1-4	TRBV30	NA	AWSTGVRTTNEKLF
TRBJ2-1	TRBV4-2	NA	ASSHTGQANNEQF
TRBJ2-7	TRBV7-2	few	ASSNTYEQY
TRBJ1-1	TRBV11-2	few	ASSLAFGTEAF
TRBJ2-3	TRBV9	few	ASSVGLAGATDTQY
TRBJ1-1	TRBV28	few	ASTRGPLTEAF
TRBJ2-2	TRBV10-3	NA	AISDPRGNTGELF
TRBJ2-1	TRBV27	NA	ASSPGLHNEQF
TRBJ2-7	TRBV29-1	few	SVEMAVGGYEQY
TRBJ2-1	TRBV4-2	NA	ASSQDLASGSSYNEQF
TRBJ2-3	TRBV5-4	NA	ASSWASGGASTDTQY
TRBJ2-5	TRBV6-5	NA	ASSHRAQEGETQY
TRBJ2-2	TRBV11-2	few	ASSSQGGAPGELF
TRBJ2-2	TRBV5-6	NA	ASSFGLAGHTGELF
TRBJ2-7	TRBV9	few	ASSVRTGGSEQY
TRBJ2-7	TRBV7-2	few	ASSGHYSIEQY
TRBJ2-7	TRBV5-4	many	ASSLDPVAGGPYEQY
TRBJ1-1	TRBV28	few	ASRPQVNTEAF
TRBJ2-3	TRBV19	NA	ASRTAGGTDTQY
TRBJ2-3	TRBV5-5	NA	ASSGGRSTDTQY
TRBJ1-5	TRBV30	NA	AWSLQRGQPQH
TRBJ2-7	TRBV15	few	ATSRDVADEQY
TRBJ2-3	TRBV10-3	NA	AISDPGGGRTDTQY
TRBJ2-2	TRBV2	few	ASSLQGGLNTGELF
TRBJ1-6	TRBV30	NA	AWSQGDNSPLH
TRBJ1-1	TRBV29-1	few	SVRQPLNTEAF
TRBJ1-2	TRBV28	NA	ASSLEPNYGYT
TRBJ2-6	TRBV4-1	NA	ASSQGTGLSGANVLT
TRBJ2-7	TRBV27	few	ASSLALKTRSYEQY
TRBJ2-7	TRBV7-2	NA	ASSPRGGRPSYEQY
TRBJ2-7	TRBV4-2	few	ASSQPLQEGEQY
TRBJ2-3	TRBV7-2	NA	ASSLSGSKDTQY
TRBJ2-3	TRBV5-4	few	ASSPDRAGDTQY
TRBJ2-5	TRBV5-4	NA	ASSFTGEETQY
TRBJ2-5	TRBV13	NA	ASSLLASQETQY
TRBJ2-3	TRBV7-2	few	ASSNPTTDTQY
TRBJ2-7	TRBV7-2	few	ASSLVGGEVPYEQY
TRBJ2-3	TRBV9	few	ASSVDPTYTDTQY